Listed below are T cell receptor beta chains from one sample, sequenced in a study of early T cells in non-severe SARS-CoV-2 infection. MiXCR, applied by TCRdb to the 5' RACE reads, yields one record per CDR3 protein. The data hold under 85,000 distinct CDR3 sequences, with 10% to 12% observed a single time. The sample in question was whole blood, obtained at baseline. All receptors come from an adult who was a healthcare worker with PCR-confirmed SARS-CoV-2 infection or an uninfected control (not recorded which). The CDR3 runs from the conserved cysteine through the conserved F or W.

CASSLASGLDTDTQYF | TRBJ2-3 | TRBV5-1
CSATGISRGYTF | TRBJ1-2 | TRBV20-1
CASSPAKASVLYNEQFF | TRBJ2-1 | TRBV5-1
CASSVSQQYGYTF | TRBJ1-2 | TRBV25-1
CASGSSDRGGYGYTF | TRBJ1-2 | TRBV12-5
CASSYSRGVSSGANVLTF | TRBJ2-6 | TRBV6-6
CASSSGGTPYEQYF | TRBJ2-7 | TRBV7-2
CSASLAGGGEQFF | TRBJ2-1 | TRBV20-1
CASSYGGAGRNNEQFF | TRBJ2-1 | TRBV6-2/TRBV6-3
CASSVEFRGPSPLHF | TRBJ1-6 | TRBV9
CASSLVGGLRSDTQYF | TRBJ2-3 | TRBV7-3
CASSGIGSGGQYNEQFF | TRBJ2-1 | TRBV10-2
CASSPQGAGETQYF | TRBJ2-5 | TRBV18
CSAKTDNSNQPQHF | TRBJ1-5 | TRBV20-1
CASSLGPGGSYEQYF | TRBJ2-7 | TRBV7-2
CASSKGLAGRVGETQYF | TRBJ2-5 | TRBV19
CASSRDRGFEAFF | TRBJ1-1 | TRBV7-2
CASSRTLSYEQYF | TRBJ2-7 | TRBV12-3/TRBV12-4
CASSLVGPAYEQYF | TRBJ2-7 | TRBV11-2
CASRGGGGASFTEQYF | TRBJ2-7 | TRBV19
CASSLDMETQYF | TRBJ2-5 | TRBV11-2
CASSFDRVRQYF | TRBJ2-4 | TRBV7-8